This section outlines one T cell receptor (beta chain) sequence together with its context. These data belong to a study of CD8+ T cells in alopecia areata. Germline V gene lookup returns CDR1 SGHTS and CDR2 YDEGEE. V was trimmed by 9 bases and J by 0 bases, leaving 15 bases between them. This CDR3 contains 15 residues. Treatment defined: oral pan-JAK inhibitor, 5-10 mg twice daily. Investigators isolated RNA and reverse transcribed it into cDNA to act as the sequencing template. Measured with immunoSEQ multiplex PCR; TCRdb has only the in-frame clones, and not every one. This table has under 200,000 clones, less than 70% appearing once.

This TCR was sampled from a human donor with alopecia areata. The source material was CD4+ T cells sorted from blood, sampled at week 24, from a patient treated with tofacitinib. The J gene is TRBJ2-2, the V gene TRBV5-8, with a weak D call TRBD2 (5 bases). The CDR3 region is CATTRGQPNTGELFF. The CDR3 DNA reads TGTGCCACCACCCGCGGGCAACCGAACACCGGGGAGCTGTTTTTT.